Below, 9 T cell receptor beta chains from the same sample are listed, as sequenced in a study of cytomegalovirus exposure and HLA in healthy donors listed by TCRdb under 2017. Libraries came from the immunoSEQ multiplex PCR assay. For the multiplex PCR, a mixture combining 60 forward primers for TCR Vbeta segments and 13 reverse primers for TCR Jbeta segments was used. TCRdb took over this immuneACCESS table, retaining in-frame rearrangements with V and J assigned. Such tables are incomplete; in checked studies, under half of the missing clones stem from an unresolved V gene, and the remainder is unexplained. The sample table contains more than 100,000 clones; only one count was recorded for 50% to 80% of them. Clones ranked in the top ten supply under 9.5% of the sample. Sequenced: PBMCs. The receptors originated from a woman between 40 and 55 years old in good health and CMV-seropositive.

The chain combines TRBV6-5 with TRBJ2-5; possibly TRBD1 for D (5 bases). The DNA matches TRBJ2-7 better at its end, which makes the J call doubtful. Germline V gives CDR1 MNHEY, CDR2 SVGAGI. CDR3 size: 15 residues. The CDR3 nucleotides read TGTGCCAGCAGTTACATGGTGGCCAGGGTCGACGAGCAGTACTTC. This codes for CASSYMVARVDEQYF.

The genes are TRBV5-1 and TRBJ2-1; D is possibly TRBD1 (6 bases). Germline V gene lookup returns CDR1 SGHRS and CDR2 YFSETQ. V gave up 2 bases and J gave up 3 bases, with 9 bases separating them. This CDR3 is 14 amino acids long. CDR3 DNA sequence: TGCGCCAGCAGCTTACAAGGGGGCTACAATGAGCAGTTCTTC. Protein sequence: CASSLQGGYNEQFF.

The rearrangement uses TRBV19 and TRBJ1-5; 11 bases map to TRBD1. CDR3 size: 13 residues. The V segment lost 4 bases and the J segment 15 bases; nucleotides outside the gene matches: 8. The germline CDR1 and CDR2 sequences are LNHDA and SQIVND (reference sequence). This CDR3 is CASSRTGGCSSHF. As DNA, the CDR3 is TGTGCCAGTAGTAGGACAGGGGGCTGCTCTTCGCATTTT.

This sequence joins TRBV2 and TRBJ2-3; 8 bases are shared with TRBD2. CDR3 length: 15 amino acids. V lost 1 base to trimming and J lost 1 base; unmatched junction nucleotides: 1. Germline V gives CDR1 SNHLY, CDR2 FYNNEI. In DNA, the CDR3 is TGTGCCAGCAGTGAAGGAGCGGGAGGCACAGATACGCAGTATTTT. Translated, it gives CASSEGAGGTDTQYF.

The V gene is TRBV5-1, the J gene TRBJ2-5; TRBD1 aligns across 10 bases. The DNA end favors TRBJ2-7, so the J call may be wrong. Germline values: CDR1 SGHRS, CDR2 YFSETQ. The CDR3 is 13 amino acids. The chain's CDR3 is CASNPGQGYEQYF. The CDR3, as DNA: TGCGCCAGCAACCCGGGACAGGGGTACGAGCAGTACTTC.

This clone appeared a single time. This chain uses TRBV29-1 with TRBJ1-1, with D unclear. V was cut by 0 bases and J by 0 bases, with 11 bases left in between. The CDR3 has 15 amino acids. In germline, CDR1 is SQVTM, CDR2 ANQGSEA. The CDR3 nucleotides read TGCAGCGTTGAAGATCGAGGCAGATTGAACACTGAAGCTTTCTTT. Its protein product is CSVEDRGRLNTEAFF.

This clone was picked up a small number of times. The chain carries TRBV6-4 and TRBJ1-5; D unclear. The V gene lost 3 bases and the J gene lost 0 bases, with 6 bases spanning the gap. Germline V gives CDR1 MRHNA, CDR2 SNTAGT. The CDR3 runs 14 residues. The CDR3 nucleotides read TGTGCCAGCAGTGAGGCATATAGCAATCAGCCCCAGCATTTT. It is translated as CASSEAYSNQPQHF.

This clone was detected a few times. The chain joins TRBV7-9 to TRBJ2-5; maybe TRBD1 (6 bases). CDR3 length: 13 residues. V lost 7 bases and J lost 2, with 11 bases in between. Germline V gene data show CDR1 as SEHNR and CDR2 as FQNEAQ (reference sequence). CDR3 nucleotide sequence: TGTGCCAGCAACCATAGGGGGCAAGAGACCCAGTACTTC. The encoded protein is CASNHRGQETQYF.

In this sample, this clone turned up a few times. This chain uses TRBV29-1 with TRBJ1-5, with 7 nucleotides matching TRBD1. Trimming removed 7 bases from V and 7 bases from J; junction bases left unmatched: 10. This CDR3 comprises 13 residues. Germline CDR1 and CDR2: SQVTM and ANQGSEA. CDR3 sequence: CSAQQGIGQPQHF. For the CDR3, the DNA is TGCAGCGCCCAACAGGGGATCGGACAGCCCCAGCATTTT.